This T cell receptor delta chain was profiled in a study of gamma-delta chains in newborns, infants, children. Looking at the study overall: Microbial exposure reportedly drives polyclonal innate γδ T cell expansion after birth.

CDR1 is GEAIGNYY and CDR2 is EKD in the germline V gene. V dropped 0 bases and J dropped 0; count of bases not matched to a gene: 4. The CDR3 runs to 18 residues. TCRdb re-processed the reads via CATT. The data contain about 2,300 delta-chain clones, 0.9% to 1.1% of them singletons. This clone was detected a few times. A far larger clone lies a single base away; this is likely a read error. Other DNA sequences from this sample encode an identical CDR3 as well. Sequencing input: blood. This clonotype was obtained from a child who was a newborn, infant or young child, either healthy, febrile or measles-vaccinated (not recorded which). The chain uses TRDV2 and TRDJ3; 7 positions match TRDD3. The CDR3 spells CACDTVGDSSWDTRQMFF. The CDR3 DNA reads as TGTGCCTGTGACACCGTGGGGGACAGCTCCTGGGACACCCGACAGATGTTTTTC.